This T cell receptor beta chain was identified during a study of T cell responses to AZD1222 COVID-19 vaccine (dated by TCRdb to the early 2020s). Regarding the study in general: A total of more than 230 trial participants underwent TCR sequencing, of whom more than 200 had received two doses of AZD1222 and about 26 had received two doses of the MenACWY control vaccine. Trial participants were enrolled by age into 18-55, 56-69 and 70-plus year subgroups, with roughly 160, 29 and 62 TCR-sequenced participants respectively.

Points the paper makes about the study in general: The vaccine-associated CD4 TCRs covered the entire spike protein, and the dominant responses fell in regions 160-218 and 743-854. Nearly half of unique spike-specific TCRs reportedly recognized epitopes outside regions mutated in the B.1.351 and B.1.1.7 variants. The 56-69-year group was small, and its depth increase did not reach significance, likely because of low power. Because no day 14 peak-response samples were available, repertoires were characterized only after the peak T cell response. Spike-specific TCR breadth and depth rose significantly after two AZD1222 doses compared with day 0 and with MenACWY recipients. Conclusions about previously exposed vaccinees are limited, since just a handful of AZD1222 recipients were seropositive for SARS-CoV-2 at baseline. Most participants were white British and females outnumbered males, and the authors suggested that clonal diversity may have been underestimated.

To note about this clone: Its antigen has not been determined. No much larger clone is present one base from it, and per-base qualities are unavailable.

The CDR3 regions of human TCRbeta chains were analyzed by immunosequencing. From the authors' description of their analysis: Repertoire TCRs were checked for matches against a reference library of SARS-CoV-2-specific TCRs that had been generated using the MIRA antigen-specificity platform. Breadth meant the fraction of unique TCRs that were SARS-CoV-2-associated, whereas depth meant the fraction of total T cells that were SARS-CoV-2-associated. Using the MIRA data, each spike-specific TCR was assigned both to the spike region to which the TCR was reactive and to a CD4 or CD8 class. Log10-transformed breadth and depth values were compared by one-way ANOVA with Sidak's multiple comparisons tests. TCRdb retrieved this table from immuneACCESS and kept in-frame rearrangements only. Not all clones are present; in checked studies, unresolved V genes account for under half, and no reason is known for the remainder. V, J and clone size derive from that table, while D and trimming were established from the DNA sequence. This sample gives 130,000 to 150,000 clones in total; about nine tenths of them show up just once. The ten largest make up 3.8% of the sample.

Per the germline V gene, KGHSH is the CDR1 and LQKENI is the CDR2. The CDR3 runs 12 amino acids, cysteine and phenylalanine included. Just CDR3 DNA is preserved here, 36 bases in frame from base 1. V and J lose 6 bases and 6 bases, and a span of 12 bases separates them. This specimen's time point label, interpreted: about 28 days (+/-7) after the second vaccine dose. AZD1222 recipients given second doses at about 4 weeks or at about 12 weeks were pooled, since spike-specific TCR depth and breadth were not found to differ between the two schedules. The vaccinee samples were drawn from two UK trials, COV001 and COV002, one of which was a single-blind randomized controlled phase 2/3 trial testing AZD1222 (ChAdOx1 nCoV-19) in healthy adults. For TCRbeta chain sequencing, PBMC samples from trial participants were taken at day 0 and at day 28 after the second dose.

This sequence was found in an adult who received the AZD1222 COVID-19 vaccine. The rearrangement combines TRBV18 with TRBJ2-7; a tentative D match to TRBD2 spans 5 bases. The sample in question was peripheral blood, obtained 28 days after the second AZD1222 dose. CDR3 sequence: CASSPGETEQYF. The bases are TGTGCCAGCTCCCCCGGGGAAACCGAGCAGTACTTC.